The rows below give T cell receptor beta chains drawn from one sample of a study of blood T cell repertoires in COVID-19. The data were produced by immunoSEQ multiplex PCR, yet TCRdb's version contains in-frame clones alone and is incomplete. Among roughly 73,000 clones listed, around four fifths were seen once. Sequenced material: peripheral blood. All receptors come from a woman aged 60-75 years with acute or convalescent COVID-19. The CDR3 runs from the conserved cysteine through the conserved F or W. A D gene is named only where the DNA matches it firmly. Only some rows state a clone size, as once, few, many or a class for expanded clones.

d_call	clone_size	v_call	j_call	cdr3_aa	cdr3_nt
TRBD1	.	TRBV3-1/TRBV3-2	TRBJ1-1	CASNPGGRKIKNTEAFF	TGTGCCAGCAACCCAGGGGGCAGGAAGATTAAGAACACTGAAGCTTTCTTT
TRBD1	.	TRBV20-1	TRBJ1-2	CSASDRATFNYGYTF	TGCAGTGCTAGTGACAGGGCCACCTTTAACTATGGCTACACCTTC
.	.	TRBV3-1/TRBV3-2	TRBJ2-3	CASSQDASIGDTQYF	TGTGCCAGCAGCCAAGATGCTAGCATTGGAGATACGCAGTATTTT
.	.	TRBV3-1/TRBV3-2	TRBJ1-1	CASSQVQKSEAFF	TGTGCCAGCAGCCAGGTCCAGAAGTCTGAAGCTTTCTTT
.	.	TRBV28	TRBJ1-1	CASSLRDVRGAFF	TGTGCCAGCAGTTTACGGGACGTCAGGGGAGCTTTCTTT
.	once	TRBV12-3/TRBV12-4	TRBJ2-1	CASSLVLFEQFF	TGTGCCAGCAGTTTAGTTTTATTTGAGCAGTTCTTC
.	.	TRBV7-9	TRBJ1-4	CASSLVGDEKLFF	TGTGCCAGCAGCTTAGTAGGGGATGAAAAACTGTTTTTT
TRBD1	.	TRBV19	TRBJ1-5	CASTQDRGAGFRNQPQHF	TGTGCCAGTACCCAGGACAGGGGAGCGGGGTTTCGCAATCAGCCCCAGCATTTT
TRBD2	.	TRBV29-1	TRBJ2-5	CSVMGLAGLNRETQYF	TGCAGCGTCATGGGACTAGCGGGGTTGAACCGAGAGACCCAGTACTTC
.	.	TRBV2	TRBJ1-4	CASSEGREKLFF	TGTGCCAGCAGTGAAGGTCGTGAAAAACTGTTTTTT
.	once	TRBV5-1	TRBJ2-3	CASSRQHNSGASTDTQYF	TGCGCCAGCAGCAGACAACATAACAGCGGTGCTAGCACAGATACGCAGTATTTT
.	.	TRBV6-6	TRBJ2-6	CASSYLQGTGANVLTF	TGTGCCAGCAGTTACTTACAGGGAACTGGGGCCAACGTCCTGACTTTC
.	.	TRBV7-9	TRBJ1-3	CASSLGRIGSLSGNTIYF	TGTGCCAGCAGCTTAGGACGCATAGGGAGTCTCTCTGGAAACACCATATATTTT
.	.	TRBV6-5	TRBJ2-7	CASSYSFGDPHEQYF	TGTGCCAGCAGTTACTCGTTCGGAGATCCCCACGAGCAGTACTTC
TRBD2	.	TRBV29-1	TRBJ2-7	CSVVAGAPYEQYF	TGCAGCGTTGTCGCGGGAGCGCCCTACGAGCAGTACTTC
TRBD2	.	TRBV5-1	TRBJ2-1	CASSPSLTSGSYNEQFF	TGCGCCAGCAGCCCGTCCCTTACTAGCGGATCCTACAATGAGCAGTTCTTC
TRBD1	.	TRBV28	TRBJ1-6	CASSPGQGGNSPLHF	TGTGCCAGCAGTCCGGGACAGGGGGGAAATTCACCCCTCCACTTT
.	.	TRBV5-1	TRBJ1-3	CASSLVGGGVWAIYF	TGCGCCAGCAGCCTAGTGGGTGGGGGCGTATGGGCCATATATTTT
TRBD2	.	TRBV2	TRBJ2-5	CASRTPGLAGVGKETQYF	TGTGCCAGCAGAACCCCGGGACTAGCGGGAGTTGGGAAAGAGACCCAGTACTTC
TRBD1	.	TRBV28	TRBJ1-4	CASSARTGISEKLFF	TGTGCCAGCAGTGCAAGGACAGGGATCAGCGAAAAACTGTTTTTT
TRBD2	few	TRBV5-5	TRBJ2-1	CASSRLTSGGYNEQFF	TGTGCCAGCAGCCGGTTAACTAGCGGGGGTTACAATGAGCAGTTCTTC
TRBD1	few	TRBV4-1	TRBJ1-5	CASSQEGLGGLGQPQHF	TGCGCCAGCAGCCAAGAGGGTCTAGGGGGCCTTGGTCAGCCCCAGCATTTT
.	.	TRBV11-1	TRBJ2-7	CASSLSRLAVYEQYF	TGTGCCAGCAGCTTATCGCGGCTAGCCGTTTACGAGCAGTACTTC
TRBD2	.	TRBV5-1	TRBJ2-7	CASSTVGGGYEQYF	TGCGCCAGCAGCACGGTCGGCGGGGGGTACGAGCAGTACTTC
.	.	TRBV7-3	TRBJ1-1	CASSLTGGAANTEAFF	TGTGCCAGCAGCTTAACCGGTGGAGCAGCGAACACTGAAGCTTTCTTT
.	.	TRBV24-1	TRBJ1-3	CATSDLFQVNSGNTIYF	TGTGCCACCAGTGATTTATTTCAGGTAAACTCTGGAAACACCATATATTTT
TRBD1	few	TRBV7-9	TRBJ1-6	CASSLARGQGRNSPLHF	TGTGCCAGCAGCTTGGCCCGGGGACAGGGCCGTAATTCACCCCTCCACTTT
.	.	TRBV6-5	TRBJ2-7	CASSRNLNSYEQYF	TGTGCCAGCAGCCGCAACTTAAATTCCTACGAGCAGTACTTC
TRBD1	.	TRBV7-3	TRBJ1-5	CASSVQGAGQPQHF	TGTGCCAGCAGCGTACAGGGGGCCGGTCAGCCCCAGCATTTT
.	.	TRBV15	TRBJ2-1	CATSKPGYEQFF	TGTGCCACCAGCAAACCCGGGTATGAGCAGTTCTTC
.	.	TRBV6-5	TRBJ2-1	CASSSEASFEQFF	TGTGCCAGCAGTAGCGAGGCAAGCTTTGAGCAGTTCTTC
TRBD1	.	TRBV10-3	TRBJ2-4	CAISGGGKYIQYF	TGTGCCATCAGTGGAGGGGGCAAGTACATTCAGTACTTC
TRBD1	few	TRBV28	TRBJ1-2	CASSPYGSGGGYGYTF	TGTGCCAGCAGTCCATACGGGTCAGGGGGCGGGTATGGCTACACCTTC
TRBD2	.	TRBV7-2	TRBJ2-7	CASSLESGRAYEQYF	TGTGCCAGCAGCTTAGAAAGCGGGAGGGCCTACGAGCAGTACTTC
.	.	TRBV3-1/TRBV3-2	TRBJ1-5	CASSQHGQPQHF	TGTGCCAGCAGCCAACACGGTCAGCCCCAGCATTTT
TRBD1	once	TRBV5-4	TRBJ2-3	CASSPDRGIDTQYF	TGTGCCAGCAGCCCCGACAGGGGTATAGATACGCAGTATTTT
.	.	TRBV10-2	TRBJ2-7	CASAQSYEQYF	TGCGCCAGCGCACAGTCCTACGAGCAGTACTTC
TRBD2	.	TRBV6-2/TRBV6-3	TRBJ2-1	CASSHRTSGGAMKQFF	TGTGCCAGCAGTCACCGGACTAGCGGGGGGGCAATGAAGCAGTTCTTC
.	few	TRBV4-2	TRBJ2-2	CASSPVQVTGELFF	TGTGCCAGCAGCCCAGTTCAGGTCACCGGGGAGCTGTTTTTT
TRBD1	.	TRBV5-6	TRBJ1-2	CASSLARQGWNYGYTF	TGTGCCAGCAGCTTGGCTCGACAGGGTTGGAACTATGGCTACACCTTC
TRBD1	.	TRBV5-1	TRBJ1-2	CASSAGGTGPYGYTF	TGCGCCAGCAGCGCGGGGGGGACAGGCCCCTATGGCTACACCTTC
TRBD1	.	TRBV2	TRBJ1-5	CASSEQGASNQPQHF	TGTGCCAGCAGCGAACAGGGGGCTAGCAATCAGCCCCAGCATTTT
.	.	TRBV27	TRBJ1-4	CASSSPPNEKLFF	TGTGCCAGCAGTTCTCCTCCTAATGAAAAACTGTTTTTT
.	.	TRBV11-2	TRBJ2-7	CASSYYTYEQYF	TGTGCCAGCAGCTATTACACCTACGAGCAGTACTTC
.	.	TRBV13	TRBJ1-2	CASSLGPSGGYTF	TGTGCCAGCAGCTTGGGGCCTTCCGGTGGCTACACCTTC
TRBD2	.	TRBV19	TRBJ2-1	CASSLSGGSYNEQFF	TGTGCCAGTAGCCTTAGCGGGGGCTCCTACAATGAGCAGTTCTTC
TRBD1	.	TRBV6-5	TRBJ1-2	CASRDRANYGYTF	TGTGCCAGCAGGGACAGGGCTAACTATGGCTACACCTTC
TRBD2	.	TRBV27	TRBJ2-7	CASSQPGLAGATGEQYF	TGTGCCAGCAGTCAGCCGGGACTAGCGGGAGCGACGGGTGAGCAGTACTTC
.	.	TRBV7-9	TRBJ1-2	CAVEWNYGYTF	TGTGCCGTAGAATGGAACTATGGCTACACCTTC
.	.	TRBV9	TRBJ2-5	CASSVALGDSAQYF	TGTGCCAGCAGCGTAGCTTTAGGGGATTCGGCCCAGTACTTC
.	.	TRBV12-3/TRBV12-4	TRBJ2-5	CASGVVKGETQYF	TGTGCCAGCGGGGTAGTTAAGGGGGAGACCCAGTACTTC
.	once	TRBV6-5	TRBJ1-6	CASSHEPGNSPLHF	TGTGCCAGCAGTCACGAGCCGGGGAATTCACCCCTCCACTTT
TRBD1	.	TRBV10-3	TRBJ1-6	CAISNGQGRSPLHF	TGTGCCATCAGCAACGGACAGGGGCGTTCACCCCTCCACTTT
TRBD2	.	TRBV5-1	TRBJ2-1	CASREALSSYNEQFF	TGCGCCAGCCGGGAGGCGCTGTCCTCCTACAATGAGCAGTTCTTC
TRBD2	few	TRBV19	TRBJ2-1	CASRSRLAGGPDNEQFF	TGTGCCAGTAGATCACGACTAGCGGGAGGGCCGGACAATGAGCAGTTCTTC